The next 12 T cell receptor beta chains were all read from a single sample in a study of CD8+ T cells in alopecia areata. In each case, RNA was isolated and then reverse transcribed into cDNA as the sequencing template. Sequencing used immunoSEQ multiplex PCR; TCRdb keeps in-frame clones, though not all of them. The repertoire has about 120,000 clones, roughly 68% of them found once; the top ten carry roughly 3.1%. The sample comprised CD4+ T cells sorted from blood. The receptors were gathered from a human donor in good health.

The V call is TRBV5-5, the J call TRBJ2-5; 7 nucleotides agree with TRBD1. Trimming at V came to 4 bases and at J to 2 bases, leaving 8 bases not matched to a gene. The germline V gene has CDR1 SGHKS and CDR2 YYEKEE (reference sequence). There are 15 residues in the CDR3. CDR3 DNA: TGTGCCAGCAGCCAAGGGGGCGCAAGACAAGAGACCCAGTACTTC. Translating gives CASSQGGARQETQYF.

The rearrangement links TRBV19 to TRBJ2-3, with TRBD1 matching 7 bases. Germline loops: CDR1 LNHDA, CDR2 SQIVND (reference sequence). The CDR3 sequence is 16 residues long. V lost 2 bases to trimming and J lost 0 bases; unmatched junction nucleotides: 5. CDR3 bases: TGTGCCAGTAGTATACAGGGACAGACTAGCACAGATACGCAGTATTTT. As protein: CASSIQGQTSTDTQYF.

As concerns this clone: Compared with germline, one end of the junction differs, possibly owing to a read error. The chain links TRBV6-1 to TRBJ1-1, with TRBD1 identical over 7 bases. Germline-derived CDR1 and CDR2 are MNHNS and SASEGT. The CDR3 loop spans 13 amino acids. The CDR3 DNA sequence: TGTGCCAGCAGTCAAGCTGACAGGGTTGGAGCTTTCTTT. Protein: CASSQADRVGAFF.

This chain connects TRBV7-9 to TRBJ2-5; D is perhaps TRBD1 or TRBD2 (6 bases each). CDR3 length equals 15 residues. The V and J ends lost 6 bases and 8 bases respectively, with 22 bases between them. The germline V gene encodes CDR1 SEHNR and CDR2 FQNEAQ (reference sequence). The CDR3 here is CASRQGSGDRQTQYF. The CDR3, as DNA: TGTGCCAGCAGGCAGGGGTCGGGGGACCGTCAAACCCAGTACTTC. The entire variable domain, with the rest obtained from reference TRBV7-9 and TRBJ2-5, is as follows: DTGVSQNPRHKITKRGQNVTFRCDPISEHNRLYWYRQTLGQGPEFLTYFQNEAQLEKSRLLSDRFSAERPKGSFSTLEIQRTEQGDSAMYLCASRQGSGDRQTQYFGPGTRLLVL.

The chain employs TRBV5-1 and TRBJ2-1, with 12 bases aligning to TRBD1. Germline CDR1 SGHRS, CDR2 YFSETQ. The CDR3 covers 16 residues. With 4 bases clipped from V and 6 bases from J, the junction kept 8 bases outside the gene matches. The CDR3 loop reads CASSRTPGQGANEQFF. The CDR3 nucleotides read TGCGCCAGCAGCCGTACCCCGGGACAGGGGGCCAATGAGCAGTTCTTC.

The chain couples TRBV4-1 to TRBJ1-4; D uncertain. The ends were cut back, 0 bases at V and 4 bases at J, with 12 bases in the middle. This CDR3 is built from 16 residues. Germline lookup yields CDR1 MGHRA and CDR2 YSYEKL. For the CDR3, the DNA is TGCGCCAGCAGCCAAGATCGGCAGATTTATAATGAAAAACTGTTTTTT. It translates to CASSQDRQIYNEKLFF.

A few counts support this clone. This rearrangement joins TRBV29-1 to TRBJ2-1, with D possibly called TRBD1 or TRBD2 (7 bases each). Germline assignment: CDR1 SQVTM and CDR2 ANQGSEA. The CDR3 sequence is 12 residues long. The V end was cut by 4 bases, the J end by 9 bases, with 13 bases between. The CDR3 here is CSVARGRGEQFF. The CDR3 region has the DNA TGCAGCGTTGCCAGGGGGAGGGGTGAGCAGTTCTTC.

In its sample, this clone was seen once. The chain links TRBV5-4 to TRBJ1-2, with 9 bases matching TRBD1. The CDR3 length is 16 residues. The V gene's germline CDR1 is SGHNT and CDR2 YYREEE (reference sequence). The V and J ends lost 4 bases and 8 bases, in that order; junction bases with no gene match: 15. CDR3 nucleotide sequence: TGTGCCAGCAGCATAGACTCGACAGGGGGTCGTAAAGGCTACACCTTC. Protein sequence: CASSIDSTGGRKGYTF.

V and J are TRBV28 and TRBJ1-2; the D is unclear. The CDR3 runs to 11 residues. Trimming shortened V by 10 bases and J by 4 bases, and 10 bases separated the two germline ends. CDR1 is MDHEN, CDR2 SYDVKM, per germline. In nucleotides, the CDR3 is TGTGCCACCTCAGACTCCTATGGCTACACCTTC. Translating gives CATSDSYGYTF.

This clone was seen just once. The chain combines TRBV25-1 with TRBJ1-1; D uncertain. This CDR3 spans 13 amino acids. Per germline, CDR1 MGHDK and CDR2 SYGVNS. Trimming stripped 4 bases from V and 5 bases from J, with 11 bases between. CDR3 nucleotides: TGTGCCAGCAGTGCCGGCGCGGGAACTGAAGCTTTCTTT. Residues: CASSAGAGTEAFF.

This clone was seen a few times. The CDR3 DNA reads as TGTGCCAGCTCACCACCGTCCAAAAACACCGGGGAGCTGTTTTTT. Translating it yields CASSPPSKNTGELFF. The chain is built from TRBV18 and TRBJ2-2; D is undetermined. The CDR3 spans 15 residues. The germline V and J ends were trimmed by 0 bases and 2 bases, with 7 bases remaining between them. CDR1 KGHSH and CDR2 LQKENI come from the germline V gene.

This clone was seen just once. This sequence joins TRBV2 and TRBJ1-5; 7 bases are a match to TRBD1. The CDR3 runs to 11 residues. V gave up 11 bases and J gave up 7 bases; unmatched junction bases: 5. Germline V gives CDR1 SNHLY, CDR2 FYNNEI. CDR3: CAPGGGQPQHF. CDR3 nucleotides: TGTGCCCCAGGGGGGGGACAGCCCCAGCATTTT.